This TCR beta chain was retrieved from a study of OX40 agonist ivuxolimab in advanced cancers. Assay: immunoSEQ multiplex PCR; the TCRdb copy retains only in-frame clones and omits some. The sample holds some 96,000 clones, approximately 83% seen once. As to this clone: Its antigen is not known.

Notes on the study in general: Antigen specificity of clonally expanded peripheral T cells was not established.

This CDR3 is built from 13 residues. The V gene lost 6 bases and the J gene lost 0 bases, with 11 bases spanning the gap. CDR1 is SQVTM, CDR2 ANQGSEA, per germline. V is TRBV29-1 and J is TRBJ1-1, with D perhaps TRBD1 (6 bases). This clonotype was obtained from an adult with an advanced solid tumor such as melanoma, head and neck, liver or kidney cancer. Sequenced material: CD4+ or CD8+ T cells sorted from blood, taken in a trial of the OX40 agonist ivuxolimab. The chain's CDR3 is CSVGRGMNTEAFF. CDR3 sequence (DNA): TGCAGCGTGGGGAGGGGGATGAACACTGAAGCTTTCTTT.